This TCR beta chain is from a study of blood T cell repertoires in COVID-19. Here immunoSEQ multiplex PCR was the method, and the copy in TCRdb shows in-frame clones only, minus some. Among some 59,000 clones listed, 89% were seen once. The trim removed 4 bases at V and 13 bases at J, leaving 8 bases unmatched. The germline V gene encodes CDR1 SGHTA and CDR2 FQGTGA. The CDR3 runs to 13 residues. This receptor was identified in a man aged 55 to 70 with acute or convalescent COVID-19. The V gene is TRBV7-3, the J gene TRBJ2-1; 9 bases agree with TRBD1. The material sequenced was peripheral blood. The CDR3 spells CASSSQRGQGQFF. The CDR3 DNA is TGTGCCAGCAGCTCTCAAAGGGGACAGGGACAGTTCTTC. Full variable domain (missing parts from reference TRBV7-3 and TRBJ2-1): GAGVSQTPSNKVTEKGKYVELRCDPISGHTALYWYRQSLGQGPEFLIYFQGTGAADDSGLPNDRFFAVRPEGSVSTLKIQRTERGDSAVYLCASSSQRGQGQFFGPGTRLTVL.